Below are 2 T cell receptor beta chains sequenced from a single sample in a study of tumour-infiltrating T cells in Burkitt lymphoma. The repertoire was sequenced with immunoSEQ multiplex PCR; TCRdb's copy has only in-frame clones and lacks some. The profile shows roughly 13,000 clones, more than 70% of them singletons. Sequences were obtained from tumor tissue. Receptors were obtained from a human donor with diffuse large B-cell lymphoma.

The chain links TRBV29-1 to TRBJ2-3; tentatively, D is TRBD1 (7 bases). Trimming took 3 bases from V and 3 from J, leaving 16 bases between them. Germline values: CDR1 SQVTM, CDR2 ANQGSEA. The CDR3 length is 15 residues. The CDR3 loop is CSVDVPQGRTDTQYF. In nucleotides, the CDR3 is TGCAGCGTTGACGTCCCACAGGGGAGGACAGATACGCAGTATTTT.

CDR3 nucleotide sequence: TGCGCCAGCAGCCAAGAAGGTGTCCGGAAGGGAGTTGTCTCTGGGGCCAACGTCCTGACTTTC. It translates to CASSQEGVRKGVVSGANVLTF. The chain links TRBV4-1 to TRBJ2-6, with D maybe TRBD2 (5 bases). This CDR3 is built from 21 residues. The ends were cut back, 0 bases at V and 0 bases at J, with 21 bases in the middle. The germline CDR1 and CDR2 sequences are MGHRA and YSYEKL.